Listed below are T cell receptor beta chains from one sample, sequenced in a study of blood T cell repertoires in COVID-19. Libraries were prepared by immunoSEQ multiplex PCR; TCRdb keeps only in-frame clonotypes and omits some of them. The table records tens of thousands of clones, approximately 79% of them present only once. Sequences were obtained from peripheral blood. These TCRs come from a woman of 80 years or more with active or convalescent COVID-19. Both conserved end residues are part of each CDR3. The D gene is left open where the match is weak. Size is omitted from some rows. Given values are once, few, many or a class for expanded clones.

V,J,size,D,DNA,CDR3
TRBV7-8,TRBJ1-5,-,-,TGTGCCAGCAAACCCGGGGGGGCCTCTGGCAATCAGCCCCAGCATTTT,CASKPGGASGNQPQHF
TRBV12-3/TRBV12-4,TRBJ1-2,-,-,TGTGCCAGCAGACTCCAGGGGAATAAGGGCTACACCTTC,CASRLQGNKGYTF
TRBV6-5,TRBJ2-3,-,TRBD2,TGTGCCAGCAGTTACGGCCTAGCGGCCACAGATACGCAGTATTTT,CASSYGLAATDTQYF
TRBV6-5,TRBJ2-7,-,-,TGTGCCGCGATCTCCCAGGACACCGCCCAATACGAGCAGTACTTC,CAAISQDTAQYEQYF
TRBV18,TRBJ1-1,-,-,TGTGCCAGCTCCATCCACGGGGGGCAGGAGAACACTGAAGCTTTCTTT,CASSIHGGQENTEAFF
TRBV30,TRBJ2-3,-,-,TGTGCCTGGAGTCCTGGCCTCACAGATACGCAGTATTTT,CAWSPGLTDTQYF
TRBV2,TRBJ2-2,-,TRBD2,TGTGCCAGCTCTAGCGGGGGGGGCCTTTCCGCCGGGGAGCTGTTTTTT,CASSSGGGLSAGELFF
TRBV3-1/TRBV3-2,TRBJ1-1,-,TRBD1,TGTGCCAGCAGCCCTCGGACAGGGGGGATGAACACTGAAGCTTTCTTT,CASSPRTGGMNTEAFF
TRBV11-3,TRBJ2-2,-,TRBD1,TGTGCCAGCAGCAGGGACAGGGGGCCCGTCACCGGGGAGCTGTTTTTT,CASSRDRGPVTGELFF
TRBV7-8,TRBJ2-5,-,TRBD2,TGTGCCAGCAGCCGAGGACTAGCGGGGGGGCGTGAGACCCAGTACTTC,CASSRGLAGGRETQYF
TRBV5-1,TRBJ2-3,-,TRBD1,TGCGCCAGCAGCTTTCTAGGACAGGGCACAGATACGCAGTATTTT,CASSFLGQGTDTQYF
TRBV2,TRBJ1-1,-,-,TGTGCCAGCAGATGGGCGGGGTCCAACACTGAAGCTTTCTTT,CASRWAGSNTEAFF
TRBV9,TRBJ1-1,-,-,TGTGCCAGCAAGCGGACAGCATCTAACACTGAAGCTTTCTTT,CASKRTASNTEAFF
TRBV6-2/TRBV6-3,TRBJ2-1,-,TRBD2,TGTGCCAGCAGTTACGCGGGGGGCACCGGAGTGGGCGTCTTC,CASSYAGGTGVGVF
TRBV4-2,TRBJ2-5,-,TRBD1,TGTGCCAGCAGCCCGGCCGGGACAGGTCGGGAGACCCAGTACTTC,CASSPAGTGRETQYF
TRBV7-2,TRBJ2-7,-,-,TGTGCCAGCAGCACCACTTCCTACGAGCAGTACTTC,CASSTTSYEQYF
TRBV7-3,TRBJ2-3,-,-,TGTGCCAGCAGCTACATACGGGTAGATACGCAGTATTTT,CASSYIRVDTQYF
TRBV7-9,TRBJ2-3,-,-,TGTGCCAGCAGCTTAGTATCCCATCAGTGGCCTGCAAGCACAGATACGCAGTATTTT,CASSLVSHQWPASTDTQYF
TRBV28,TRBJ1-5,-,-,TGTGCCAGCAGCTGGAGCCGGGGGAGTTGGCAGCCCCAGCATTTT,CASSWSRGSWQPQHF
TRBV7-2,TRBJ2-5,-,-,TGTGCCAGCAGCTACCGACTAGGAGGTGAGACCCAGTACTTC,CASSYRLGGETQYF
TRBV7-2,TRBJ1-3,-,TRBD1,TGTGCCAGCAGCTTAATTGGGACAGGGGGCACTGGAAACACCATATATTTT,CASSLIGTGGTGNTIYF
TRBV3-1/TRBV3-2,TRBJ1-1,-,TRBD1,TGTGCCAGCAGTCGGACCGGGACAGGGTACACTGAAGCTTTCTTT,CASSRTGTGYTEAFF
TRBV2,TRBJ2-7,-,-,TGTGCCAGCAGTGTCGGCAGGGGTTACGAGCAGTACTTC,CASSVGRGYEQYF
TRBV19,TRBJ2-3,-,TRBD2,TGTGCCAGTAGTATCCCAGGTAGCGGGAGCCCAGATACGCAGTATTTT,CASSIPGSGSPDTQYF
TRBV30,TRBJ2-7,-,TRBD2,TGTGCCTGGAGTGTACTAGGGACTAGCGGGAACGCCTGGGCCGACGAGCAGTACTTC,CAWSVLGTSGNAWADEQYF
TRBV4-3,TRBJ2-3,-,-,TGCGCCAGCAGCCAAACAGGGTCTCCCACAGATACGCAGTATTTT,CASSQTGSPTDTQYF
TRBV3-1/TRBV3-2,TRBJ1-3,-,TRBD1,TGTGCCAGCAGCCAACGACACTCTTCCAGGGGGACTGGAAACACCATATATTTT,CASSQRHSSRGTGNTIYF
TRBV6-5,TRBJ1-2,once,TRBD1,TGTGCCAGCAGTTACTCGAGCGACAGGGACTATGGCTACACCTTC,CASSYSSDRDYGYTF
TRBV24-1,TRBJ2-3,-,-,TGTGCCACCAGTGATTTGCGGGGGAGCCTTAGCACAGATACGCAGTATTTT,CATSDLRGSLSTDTQYF
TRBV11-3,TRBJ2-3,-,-,TGTGCCAGCAGCCTGACCACAGGGTATACGCAGTATTTT,CASSLTTGYTQYF
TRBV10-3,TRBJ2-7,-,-,TGTGCCATAGGCCCGGGGAGGGAGCAGTACTTC,CAIGPGREQYF
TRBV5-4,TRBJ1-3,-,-,TGTGCCAGCAGCTCGGGAGTTATCTCTGGAAACACCATATATTTT,CASSSGVISGNTIYF
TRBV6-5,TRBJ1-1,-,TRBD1,TGTGCCAGCTACCCTGGACAGGGGGCGACTGAAGCTTTCTTT,CASYPGQGATEAFF
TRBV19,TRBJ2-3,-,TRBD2,TGTGCCAGTAGTATAGGACTAGCGCTTAGCACAGATACGCAGTATTTT,CASSIGLALSTDTQYF
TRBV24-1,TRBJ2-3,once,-,TGTGCCACCAGTGATTTTTGGAGGGCACCAGATACGCAGTATTTT,CATSDFWRAPDTQYF
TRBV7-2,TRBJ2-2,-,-,TGTGCCAGCAGCCCCGGACTGACGAACACCGGGGAGCTGTTTTTT,CASSPGLTNTGELFF
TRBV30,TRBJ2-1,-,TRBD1,TGTGCCTGGAGTAGAAGAACAGGGGGTTTCCATGAGCAGTTCTTC,CAWSRRTGGFHEQFF
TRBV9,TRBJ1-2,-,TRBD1,TGTGCCAGCAGCCGGGACAGGGTGGGCTATGGCTACACCTTC,CASSRDRVGYGYTF
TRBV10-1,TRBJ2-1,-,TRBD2,TGCGCCAGCAGTGAGTCCTTCGCTAGCGGGAAATACAATGAGCAGTTCTTC,CASSESFASGKYNEQFF
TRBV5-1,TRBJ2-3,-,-,TGCGCCAGCAGCTTGCCCGGGTTGCCAGATACGCAGTATTTT,CASSLPGLPDTQYF
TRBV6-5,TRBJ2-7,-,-,TGTGCCAGCAGCCGCTCAGACAGGATAGGCGAGCAGTACTTC,CASSRSDRIGEQYF
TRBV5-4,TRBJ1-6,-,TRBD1,TGTGCCAGCAGCCACCGGGACAGGGTGGGGAACCTCCACTTT,CASSHRDRVGNLHF
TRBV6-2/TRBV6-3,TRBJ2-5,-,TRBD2,TGTGCCAGCAGCCTAAAACAAGCGGGAGAAAACCCCCAAGAGACCCAGTACTTC,CASSLKQAGENPQETQYF
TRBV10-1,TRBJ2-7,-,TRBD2,TGCGCCAGCACGCGGGGGAAAGGCGGGAGGTGCTCCTACGAGCAGTACTTC,CASTRGKGGRCSYEQYF
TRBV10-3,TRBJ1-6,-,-,TGTGCCATCAGTGAGAACGGTAGCGGGTATAATTCACCCCTCCACTTT,CAISENGSGYNSPLHF
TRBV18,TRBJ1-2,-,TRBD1,TGTGCCAGCTCACCATCGGGACAGGGGCTTTATGGCGACTATGGCTACACCTTC,CASSPSGQGLYGDYGYTF
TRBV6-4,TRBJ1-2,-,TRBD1,TGTGCCAGCAGTGACATCCAGGGGGCTGGCTACACCTTC,CASSDIQGAGYTF
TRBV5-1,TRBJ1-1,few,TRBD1,TGCGCCAGCAGCTTACCGGGACAGGGGGCAACTGAAGCTTTCTTT,CASSLPGQGATEAFF
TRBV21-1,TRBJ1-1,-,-,TGTGCCAGCACAAATCGGTCACACACTGAAGCTTTCTTT,CASTNRSHTEAFF
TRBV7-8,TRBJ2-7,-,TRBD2,TGTGCCAGCAGCTTAGCGTTAAGAGGACTAGCGGGAGCTATTTACGAGCAGTACTTC,CASSLALRGLAGAIYEQYF
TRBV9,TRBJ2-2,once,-,TGTGCCAGCAGCGCCCGGGACATGAACACCGGGGAGCTGTTTTTT,CASSARDMNTGELFF
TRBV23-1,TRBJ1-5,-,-,TGCGCCAGCAGACCCACTGAGAAAACAGGGCTACATCAGCCCCAGCATTTT,CASRPTEKTGLHQPQHF
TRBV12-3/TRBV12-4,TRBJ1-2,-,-,TGTGCCAGCAGTTTCGGCAGGTACAGCTACACCTTC,CASSFGRYSYTF
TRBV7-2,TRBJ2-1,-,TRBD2,TGTGCCAGCAGCTTTCGGACTAGCGGGGGACACAATGAGCAGTTCTTC,CASSFRTSGGHNEQFF
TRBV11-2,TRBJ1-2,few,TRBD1,TGTGCCAGCAGCCAAACGAGACAGGGTGGCGGCTACACCTTC,CASSQTRQGGGYTF
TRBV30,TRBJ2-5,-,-,TGTGCCTGGAGTGTATCGAGGAATCGAGAGACCCAGTACTTC,CAWSVSRNRETQYF
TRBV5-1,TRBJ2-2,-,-,TGCGCCAGCAGCTTGGCGGCCGGGACTGCCAACACCGGGGAGCTGTTTTTT,CASSLAAGTANTGELFF
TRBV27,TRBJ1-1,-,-,TGTGCCAGCAGGCGGTTGGGTATGACTGAAGCTTTCTTT,CASRRLGMTEAFF
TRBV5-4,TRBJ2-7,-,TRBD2,TGTGCCAGCAGACCGGGACTAGCGGCAAACTACGAGCAGTACTTC,CASRPGLAANYEQYF